The clone carrying this TCR beta chain has a handful of counts. What it binds is unknown. One entry per CDR3 protein, called by TCRdb with MiXCR from the RT-PCR reads. The data contain roughly 630,000 distinct CDR3 sequences, 14% of them seen just once; the ten biggest clones take up less than 9%. This entry comes from a study of response to subunit inactivated influenza vaccine. The study, taken as a whole, reports: Each seasonal influenza vaccination, the authors suggested, recruits few new T cells.

The V and J ends lost 1 base and 0 bases respectively, with 6 bases between them. The CDR3 is 15 residues long. Germline values: CDR1 MNHEY, CDR2 SVGAGI. The sample consisted of PBMCs from blood, taken approximately 15 days before vaccination. This receptor was obtained from a man in his forties or fifties who received an inactivated influenza vaccine. The chain has TRBV6-5 and TRBJ2-2, with a possible D match to TRBD2 (6 bases). The CDR3 loop reads CASSYWTTNTGELFF. In DNA, the CDR3 is TGTGCCAGCAGTTACTGGACTACGAACACCGGGGAGCTGTTTTTT.